This T cell receptor beta chain was profiled in a study of Ad26.COV2.S vaccination and SARS-CoV-2 variants. For the study at large: Intramuscular Ad26.COV2.S at 5x10^10 or 1x10^11 viral particles.

CDR3 length: 15 residues. V dropped 7 bases and J dropped 3; count of bases not matched to a gene: 7. Germline assignment: CDR1 LNHDA and CDR2 SQIVND (reference sequence). This clone was seen a single time. The antigen is undetermined. The treatment: 19 received Ad26.COV2.S at low or high dose, single or two shots; several received placebo; per-sample allocation not given. Repertoires come from day 63 after the first vaccine or placebo injection. The donor's status was that of an adult aged 18-55 years in Boston. Here immunoSEQ multiplex PCR was the method, and the copy in TCRdb shows in-frame clones only, minus some. Of about 280,000 clones in the sample, more than 75% were seen once. Findings and caveats of the study: Vaccinated and placebo-treated recipients had similar non-spike TCR breadth. Post-vaccination breadth of spike-specific CD8+ and CD4+ T cell responses was reportedly substantial.

The sequence derives from a person aged 18 to 65 who received the Ad26.COV2.S COVID-19 vaccine or a placebo. The input for sequencing was peripheral blood, taken in a trial of Ad26.COV2.S vaccine versus placebo. The chain uses TRBV19 and TRBJ1-5, with TRBD1 matching over 9 bases. The CDR3 reads CASTGTGRTNQPQHF. As DNA, the CDR3 is TGTGCCAGTACGGGGACAGGGAGAACCAATCAGCCCCAGCATTTT. The full variable domain, in which reference TRBV19 and TRBJ1-5 provide the parts outside the CDR3, is DGGITQSPKYLFRKEGQNVTLSCEQNLNHDAMYWYRQDPGQGLRLIYYSQIVNDFQKGDIAEGYSVSREKKESFPLTVTSAQKNPTAFYLCASTGTGRTNQPQHFGDGTRLSIL.